The 24 T cell receptor beta chains below all came from one sample that was sequenced in a study of blood T cell repertoires in COVID-19. The table came from immunoSEQ multiplex PCR; TCRdb's copy has only in-frame clones and leaves some out. This table has around 100,000 clones, roughly 85% appearing once. The source material was peripheral blood. Receptors originate from a man aged 45-65 years in a cohort sampled during active COVID-19.

The chain has TRBV27 and TRBJ1-3; D is uncertain. Between the trimmed V and J ends, which lost 5 bases and 0 bases, there was a span of 8 bases. The CDR3 covers 14 residues. Germline V gene data show CDR1 as MNHEY and CDR2 as SMNVEV (reference sequence). CDR3 sequence (DNA): TGTGCCAGCAGTACATCTGGCTCTGGAAACACCATATATTTT. Its protein is CASSTSGSGNTIYF.

This sequence joins TRBV11-1 and TRBJ2-3; D unclear. The CDR3 spans 13 residues. Trimming took off 5 bases at V and 5 bases at J, with 11 bases between the two ends. Germline CDR1 is SGHAT and CDR2 is FQDESV (reference sequence). The CDR3 DNA is TGTGCCAGCAGCCCCTTAGCAGTAGATACGCAGTATTTT. Protein: CASSPLAVDTQYF.

The rearrangement uses TRBV9 and TRBJ2-1; 8 bases are shared with TRBD2. J lost 9 bases, V lost 4 bases, and 12 bases had no gene match. The CDR3 runs 15 residues. CDR1 and CDR2 (germline): SGDLS, YYNGEE. Here the CDR3 DNA reads TGTGCCAGCAGCCTCAGCGGGGGCCCCCAGGGTGAGCAGTTCTTC. This sequence encodes CASSLSGGPQGEQFF.

This clone was detected a few times. The CDR3 DNA follows: TGTGCCAGCAGCTGGACAGGATTACGGGCTTTCTTT. Amino acids: CASSWTGLRAFF. V usage is TRBV12-3 or TRBV12-4 and J usage is TRBJ1-1, with 7 bases lining up with TRBD1. The junction had 9 bases not matched to a gene; V was cut back by 6 bases and J by 11 bases. This CDR3 comprises 12 residues.

The chain joins TRBV11-3 to TRBJ2-5; TRBD2 matches at 8 bases. Germline CDR1 is SGHNT and CDR2 is YENEEA. The junction had 4 bases not matched to a gene; V was cut back by 0 bases and J by 1 base. This CDR3 region has 16 residues. CDR3 loop: CASSLERTSSQETQYF. CDR3 sequence (DNA): TGTGCCAGCAGCTTAGAACGGACTAGCTCCCAAGAGACCCAGTACTTC.

This clone was detected only once. The V gene is TRBV28, the J gene TRBJ2-7, with D possibly matching TRBD1 (6 bases). The CDR3 consists of 14 residues. Trimming removed 6 bases at V and 2 bases at J, with 14 bases between. Germline V gives CDR1 MDHEN, CDR2 SYDVKM. The CDR3 bases are TGTGCCAGCAGCGATCCGGGACAAACCTACGAGCAGTACGTC. Protein sequence: CASSDPGQTYEQYV.

This clone showed up just a few times. The CDR3 nucleotides are TGTGCCAGCAGGGTCCGGGAAAAACTGTTTTTT. Translated, it gives CASRVREKLFF. The genes are TRBV28 and TRBJ1-4; no clear D. V lost 6 bases to trimming and J lost 8 bases, with 7 bases between them. This CDR3 is built from 11 residues. CDR1 is MDHEN, CDR2 SYDVKM, per germline.

This clone was observed once. The chain joins TRBV5-1 to TRBJ2-3, with 11 nucleotides matching TRBD2. J was trimmed by 3 bases and V by 3 bases; bases with no gene match: 6. Germline CDR1 SGHRS, CDR2 YFSETQ. This CDR3 spans 16 amino acids. CDR3 DNA: TGCGCCAGCAGCTCCATGACTAGCGGGGCGACAGATACGCAGTATTTT. Translation: CASSSMTSGATDTQYF.

The V call is TRBV11-3, the J call TRBJ2-5; 11 bases align to TRBD1. From germline, CDR1 is SGHNT and CDR2 YENEEA. J gave up 4 bases and V 4 bases, and 2 bases lay outside the gene matches. The CDR3 contains 14 residues. The CDR3 loop reads CASSSGQGAETQYF. The CDR3 region has the DNA TGTGCCAGCAGCTCCGGACAGGGGGCAGAGACCCAGTACTTC. Full variable domain (rest looked up from reference TRBV11-3 and TRBJ2-5): EAGVVQSPRYKIIEKKQPVAFWCNPISGHNTLYWYLQNLGQGPELLIRYENEEAVDDSQLPKDRFSAERLKGVDSTLKIQPAELGDSAVYLCASSSGQGAETQYFGPGTRLLVL.

V gene TRBV2 combines with J gene TRBJ2-2; 8 nucleotides agree with TRBD1. CDR1 SNHLY and CDR2 FYNNEI come from the germline V gene. This CDR3 has 13 residues. V was pared by 8 bases and J by 4 bases, with 3 bases of the junction left unmatched. CDR3: CASGQGATGELFF. The DNA of the CDR3 is TGTGCCAGCGGACAGGGTGCCACCGGGGAGCTGTTTTTT.

CDR3 DNA sequence: TGCGCCAGCAGCTTGGGCGCGGGGGCGTTTTCCAGGGAGCTGTTTTTT. Protein product: CASSLGAGAFSRELFF. The genes are TRBV5-1 and TRBJ2-2, with D maybe TRBD2 (7 bases). V was cut by 0 bases and J by 9 bases, with 18 bases left in between. The CDR3 covers 16 residues. CDR1 and CDR2 from the germline V gene are SGHRS and YFSETQ. The complete variable domain, with remaining parts taken from reference TRBV5-1 and TRBJ2-2, reads KAGVTQTPRYLIKTRGQQVTLSCSPISGHRSVSWYQQTPGQGLQFLFEYFSETQRNKGNFPGRFSGRQFSNSRSEMNVSTLELGDSALYLCASSLGAGAFSRELFFGEGSRLTVL.

The chain employs TRBV5-1 and TRBJ2-1; 8 bases align to TRBD2. After removal of 4 bases from V and 0 bases from J, the junction contained 15 bases not matched to a gene. Germline V gives CDR1 SGHRS, CDR2 YFSETQ. The length of the CDR3 is 19 residues. The CDR3 DNA is TGCGCCAGCAGCCAAACCGGGACTAGGACGTCGAGCTCCTACAATGAGCAGTTCTTC. Translation: CASSQTGTRTSSSYNEQFF.

This clone was counted between two and nine times. The chain employs TRBV27 and TRBJ2-7; D is perhaps TRBD2 (5 bases). The CDR3 is 13 residues long. From germline, CDR1 is MNHEY and CDR2 SMNVEV (reference sequence). V was cut by 5 bases and J by 3 bases, with 11 bases left in between. CDR3 in amino acids: CASSSREHYEQYF. CDR3 sequence (DNA): TGTGCCAGCAGTAGCCGGGAACACTACGAGCAGTACTTC.

The V gene is TRBV19, the J gene TRBJ1-2, with TRBD1 identical over 8 bases. The trim removed 3 bases at V and 2 bases at J, leaving 5 bases unmatched. The germline V gene encodes CDR1 LNHDA and CDR2 SQIVND (reference sequence). This CDR3 comprises 15 residues. The CDR3 DNA reads as TGTGCCAGTAGTATGGACAGGGAGAGGAACTATGGCTACACCTTC. Encoded protein: CASSMDRERNYGYTF.

This chain connects TRBV12-3 or TRBV12-4 to TRBJ1-1; D remains unclear. V lost 5 bases and J lost 7, with 11 bases in between. CDR3 length: 12 amino acids. Here the CDR3 DNA reads TGTGCCAGCAGTGCCTTGGAGGGTGAAGCTTTCTTT. Translating it yields CASSALEGEAFF.

The chain couples TRBV3-1 (or the pseudogene TRBV3-2) to TRBJ2-5; 9 bases agree with TRBD1. The junction had 8 bases not matched to a gene; V was cut back by 11 bases and J by 4 bases. This CDR3 is 13 amino acids long. Germline values: CDR1 LGHDT, CDR2 YNNKEL (reference sequence). The CDR3 nucleotides read TGTGCCTGTAGCACAGGGGGCGGAGAGACCCAGTACTTC. It is translated as CACSTGGGETQYF.

This clone was found a few times. The chain has TRBV18 and TRBJ1-6, with 9 bases identical to TRBD1. Germline V CDR1 and CDR2: KGHSH, LQKENI. CDR3 length equals 14 residues. Trimming removed 3 bases from V and 10 bases from J; junction bases left unmatched: 4. The CDR3 sequence: CASSPRTGDSPLHF. The CDR3 DNA reads as TGTGCCAGCTCACCCCGGACAGGGGACTCACCCCTCCACTTT.

This clone was recorded once. The chain recombines TRBV5-1 with TRBJ1-4; the D gene is possibly TRBD1 (5 bases). This CDR3 is 15 amino acids long. Germline assignment: CDR1 SGHRS and CDR2 YFSETQ. V dropped 1 base and J dropped 3 bases, with 10 bases sitting between them. The CDR3 DNA is TGCGCCAGCAGCTTGCAGGGAAGGGCTAATGAAAAACTGTTTTTT. Amino acid sequence: CASSLQGRANEKLFF.

V usage is TRBV19 and J usage is TRBJ1-2, with TRBD1 matching over 9 bases. In germline, CDR1 is LNHDA, CDR2 SQIVND (reference sequence). J gave up 8 bases and V 3 bases, and 7 bases lay outside the gene matches. The CDR3 runs 14 residues. CDR3 sequence (DNA): TGTGCCAGTAGTATGGACAGGGGCCGAGGCGGCTACACCTTC. It is translated as CASSMDRGRGGYTF.

The chain recombines TRBV2 with TRBJ1-1; 7 bases are a match to TRBD1. V shed 6 bases, J shed 1 base, and the junction held 8 bases outside the gene matches. Germline V gene lookup returns CDR1 SNHLY and CDR2 FYNNEI. This CDR3 has 15 amino acids. CDR3: CASRKTGTENTEAFF. CDR3 nucleotides: TGTGCCAGCAGGAAAACCGGGACAGAGAACACTGAAGCTTTCTTT.

The chain has TRBV6-5 and TRBJ2-1, with 9 bases fitting TRBD1. Germline-derived CDR1 and CDR2 are MNHEY and SVGAGI. The CDR3 runs 15 residues. After removal of 6 bases from V and 3 bases from J, the junction contained 6 bases not matched to a gene. CDR3 bases: TGTGCCAGCAGGGCACAGGGGGCCCGCTACAATGAGCAGTTCTTC. The encoded protein is CASRAQGARYNEQFF.

This clone showed up just a few times. The chain employs TRBV11-2 and TRBJ2-2; maybe TRBD2 (6 bases). The CDR3 loop spans 18 amino acids. Germline values: CDR1 SGHAT, CDR2 FQNNGV. V gave up 0 bases and J gave up 6 bases, with 20 bases separating them. CDR3 nucleotides: TGTGCCAGCAGCTTAGATCGACGAGCGGGTCCTTTGGCCGGGGAGCTGTTTTTT. Encoded protein: CASSLDRRAGPLAGELFF.

The chain carries TRBV6-1 and TRBJ1-6; 8 nucleotides match TRBD1. V was clipped by 1 base and J by 10 bases; unmatched bases: 6. The CDR3 is 15 amino acids. Per germline, CDR1 MNHNS and CDR2 SASEGT. For the CDR3, the DNA is TGTGCCAGCAGTGAAGGACCAGGGGGCGGATCACCCCTCCACTTT. It translates to CASSEGPGGGSPLHF.

This clone was seen only a few times. The V and J genes are TRBV7-3 and TRBJ2-1; 8 bases map to TRBD2. Trimming at V came to 1 base and at J to 5 bases, leaving 4 bases not matched to a gene. The CDR3 totals 15 residues. CDR1 and CDR2 (germline): SGHTA, FQGTGA. CDR3 bases: TGTGCCAGCAGCTTAAGCGGGGGGTCCCACAATGAGCAGTTCTTC. Its translation is CASSLSGGSHNEQFF.